A single sample gave rise to the 22 T cell receptor beta chains below, sequenced in a study of T cell repertoires in cytomegalovirus infection. MiXCR, applied by TCRdb to the reads, yields one record per CDR3 protein. The data contain approximately 130,000 distinct CDR3 sequences, roughly 9% of them singletons. The sample was PBMCs. These TCRs come from a human donor in good health (CMV status not recorded). Some clones in this sample may be carry-over from other donors' samples.

This clonotype was seen only a few times. This chain uses TRBV28 with TRBJ1-1, with D possibly being TRBD1 (5 bases). CDR1 is MDHEN, CDR2 SYDVKM, per germline. The V and J ends lost 5 bases and 8 bases respectively, with 15 bases between them. The CDR3 runs 13 residues. CDR3: CASSTALGTEAFF. CDR3 DNA sequence: TGTGCCAGCAGTACCGCGCTTGGGACGGAAGCTTTCTTT. Variable domain in full (rest from reference TRBV28 and TRBJ1-1): DVKVTQSSRYLVKRTGEKVFLECVQDMDHENMFWYRQDPGLGLRLIYFSYDVKMKEKGDIPEGYSVSREKKERFSLILESASTNQTSMYLCASSTALGTEAFFGQGTRLTVV.

This clonotype was seen ten or more times. For the CDR3, the DNA is TGTGCCAGCAGGACCGACAGGGGCGGTGAAAAACTGTTTTTT. Translating it yields CASRTDRGGEKLFF. The rearrangement uses TRBV2 and TRBJ1-4; 8 bases line up with TRBD1. The germline CDR1 and CDR2 sequences are SNHLY and FYNNEI. V lost 6 bases and J lost 7; bases outside the gene matches: 7. The CDR3 has 14 residues.

This clonotype was picked up many times. This chain uses TRBV9 with TRBJ2-7; perhaps TRBD2 as D (6 bases). Germline lookup yields CDR1 SGDLS and CDR2 YYNGEE. The CDR3 runs to 13 residues. Trimming removed 3 bases from V and 6 bases from J, with 13 bases in between. CDR3 nucleotide sequence: TGTGCCAGCAGCGCGGGGGTGAGTACCGAGCAGTACTTC. Residues: CASSAGVSTEQYF.

J is TRBJ2-3 and V is TRBV18; D is possibly TRBD1 or TRBD2 (5 bases each). Germline V gene data show CDR1 as KGHSH and CDR2 as LQKENI. The CDR3 contains 14 residues. Trimming removed 4 bases at V and 0 bases at J, with 8 bases between. CDR3 residues: CASSRGASTDTQYF. Written as DNA, the CDR3 is TGTGCCAGCTCACGAGGGGCAAGCACAGATACGCAGTATTTT.

In this sample, this clonotype turned up a few times. The chain uses TRBV30 and TRBJ2-2; the D is unclear. Trimming cost V 2 bases and J 3 bases, with 4 bases left between them. Germline V CDR1 and CDR2: GTSNPN, SVGIG (reference sequence). The CDR3 spans 12 residues. This CDR3 reads CAWSPDTGELFF. In nucleotides, the CDR3 is TGTGCCTGGAGTCCCGACACCGGGGAGCTGTTTTTT.

This clonotype was seen a handful of times. The rearrangement joins TRBV14 to TRBJ1-2, with 7 bases matching TRBD1. The CDR3 consists of 13 residues. CDR1 is SGHDN and CDR2 is FVKESK in the germline V gene. With V trimmed by 4 bases and J by 8 bases, 7 bases remained unmatched. The CDR3 coding sequence is TGTGCCAGCAGCCCTTACAGGGGTTTCGGCTACACCTTC. Encoded protein: CASSPYRGFGYTF.

This clonotype was counted ten times or more. This chain joins TRBV28 and TRBJ1-2; D is uncertain. CDR1 MDHEN and CDR2 SYDVKM come from the germline V gene. The V end was cut by 5 bases, the J end by 5 bases, with 15 bases between. The CDR3 has 14 amino acids. The CDR3 nucleotides are TGTGCCAGCAGTATCCCGCAGGAATATTATGGCTACACCTTC. Its translation: CASSIPQEYYGYTF.

This clonotype came up a few times. CDR3: CASSPGQERRSNTEAFF. The CDR3 nucleotides read TGTGCCAGTAGTCCCGGACAGGAGAGGAGGTCGAACACTGAAGCTTTCTTT. The chain has TRBV19 and TRBJ1-1, with TRBD1 matching 7 bases. J was trimmed by 1 base and V by 5 bases; bases with no gene match: 13. CDR1 is LNHDA and CDR2 is SQIVND in the germline V gene (reference sequence). This CDR3 comprises 17 residues.

At least ten counts were recorded for this clonotype. J is TRBJ2-1 and V is TRBV4-3; 10 positions match TRBD2. Germline V gives CDR1 LGHNA, CDR2 YSLEER. Trimming cost V 0 bases and J 3 bases; bases outside gene matches: 5. This CDR3 spans 17 amino acids. The CDR3 loop reads CASSQDRASGSYNEQFF. Written as DNA, the CDR3 is TGCGCCAGCAGCCAAGATCGGGCTAGCGGGAGCTACAATGAGCAGTTCTTC.

This clonotype has a count of ten or more. The chain is built from TRBV19 and TRBJ2-1; 10 bases match TRBD1. Germline values: CDR1 LNHDA, CDR2 SQIVND (reference sequence). This CDR3 has 16 residues. V dropped 5 bases and J dropped 7; count of bases not matched to a gene: 11. The CDR3 bases are TGTGCCAGTAGTTTTCCTCCGGGACAGGGGAGGAATGAGCAGTTCTTC. It translates to CASSFPPGQGRNEQFF. Looking up the rest from reference TRBV19 and TRBJ2-1 gives the full variable domain: DGGITQSPKYLFRKEGQNVTLSCEQNLNHDAMYWYRQDPGQGLRLIYYSQIVNDFQKGDIAEGYSVSREKKESFPLTVTSAQKNPTAFYLCASSFPPGQGRNEQFFGPGTRLTVL.

The rearrangement joins TRBV5-6 to TRBJ2-1, with TRBD1 identical over 10 bases. The length of the CDR3 is 15 residues. CDR1 and CDR2 from the germline V gene are SGHDT and YYEEEE. V lost 0 bases, J lost 7 bases, and 4 bases stayed unmatched. CDR3 DNA: TGTGCCAGCAGCTTGGGACAGGGGGCGCTTAATGAGCAGTTCTTC. Protein sequence: CASSLGQGALNEQFF.

As regards this clonotype: This may stem from a read error, because a much larger clone lies one nucleotide away. The J gene is TRBJ1-1, the V gene TRBV7-2, with no clear D. V was clipped by 5 bases and J by 0 bases, with 16 bases between them. The CDR3 extends over 16 amino acids. CDR1 is SGHTA, CDR2 FQGNSA, per germline. The CDR3: CASSQLFAAMNTEAFF. The CDR3 DNA reads TGTGCCAGCAGCCAACTTTTTGCTGCAATGAACACTGAAGCTTTCTTT.

There are many counts of this clonotype. This chain connects TRBV7-9 to TRBJ2-1, with 11 bases aligning to TRBD1. The V gene's germline CDR1 is SEHNR and CDR2 FQNEAQ (reference sequence). Trimming removed 3 bases from V and 8 bases from J; junction bases left unmatched: 6. This CDR3 is built from 15 residues. CDR3 sequence (DNA): TGTGCCAGCAGCTTGGGACAGGGGGGTTCCCATGAGCAGTTCTTC. This codes for CASSLGQGGSHEQFF.

This clonotype appeared many times. The J gene is TRBJ1-1, the V gene TRBV18, with unresolved D. Trimming removed 5 bases at V and 3 bases at J, with 13 bases between. In germline, CDR1 is KGHSH, CDR2 LQKENI. This CDR3 has 14 amino acids. The CDR3 DNA reads TGTGCCAGCTCAAAGGACGTCGGGTACACTGAAGCTTTCTTT. Its translation: CASSKDVGYTEAFF.

This clonotype occurred many times. The chain's CDR3 is CATGRGELFF. The CDR3, as DNA: TGTGCCACTGGACGAGGGGAGCTGTTTTTT. The genes are TRBV19 and TRBJ2-2, with D unclear. Germline assignment: CDR1 LNHDA and CDR2 SQIVND (reference sequence). The V and J ends lost 10 bases and 8 bases respectively, with 8 bases between them. CDR3 length: 10 residues.

This clonotype has a handful of counts. CDR3 amino acids: CASSPTSRGNQPQHF. The CDR3 nucleotides are TGTGCCAGCAGTCCAACGTCCAGGGGCAATCAGCCCCAGCATTTT. The rearrangement joins TRBV28 to TRBJ1-5; D might be TRBD1 (5 bases). This CDR3 has 15 residues. V lost 5 bases, J lost 2 bases, and 13 bases lay in between. CDR1 and CDR2 from the germline V gene are MDHEN and SYDVKM.

This clonotype was counted many times. V gene TRBV7-2 combines with J gene TRBJ2-5, with 9 nucleotides matching TRBD2. CDR1 SGHTA and CDR2 FQGNSA come from the germline V gene. The V and J ends lost 0 bases and 5 bases, in that order; junction bases with no gene match: 19. CDR3 length: 20 residues. The CDR3 region is CASSLARLSSAGGLSETQYF. CDR3 DNA: TGTGCCAGCAGCTTAGCGCGACTCTCCTCAGCGGGGGGACTTTCGGAGACCCAGTACTTC.

This clonotype occurred many times. The V gene is TRBV7-2, the J gene TRBJ2-6, with a tentative D call TRBD2 (6 bases). Trimming stripped 0 bases from V and 0 bases from J, with 6 bases between. Germline CDR1 and CDR2: SGHTA and FQGNSA. This CDR3 region has 16 residues. Here the CDR3 reads CASSLAGGSGANVLTF. CDR3 DNA sequence: TGTGCCAGCAGCTTAGCGGGGGGCTCTGGGGCCAACGTCCTGACTTTC.

This clonotype was observed many times. V and J are TRBV7-2 and TRBJ2-3; 15 bases agree with TRBD2. V dropped 5 bases and J dropped 7; count of bases not matched to a gene: 4. Germline assignment: CDR1 SGHTA and CDR2 FQGNSA. The CDR3 totals 15 residues. The CDR3 region has the DNA TGTGCCAGCAGCATCGGGACTAGCGGGGGGAATACGCAGTATTTT. Protein: CASSIGTSGGNTQYF.

This rearrangement joins TRBV29-1 to TRBJ1-1; D not certain. CDR1 and CDR2 (germline): SQVTM, ANQGSEA. The CDR3 has 11 residues. V lost 6 bases and J 11 bases, leaving 16 bases between the germline ends. The CDR3 is CSVDRAGSAFF. As DNA, the CDR3 is TGCAGCGTGGATCGGGCGGGCAGCGCTTTCTTT.

This clonotype has just a few counts. This chain joins TRBV14 and TRBJ1-3; the D is unclear. V lost 4 bases and J lost 5, with 18 bases in between. Germline CDR1 reads SGHDN; CDR2 reads FVKESK. The CDR3 loop spans 16 amino acids. The CDR3 loop reads CASSPPGSNPRNTIYF. In DNA, the CDR3 is TGTGCCAGCAGCCCTCCGGGTTCCAACCCGAGAAACACCATATATTTT.

This clonotype was picked up many times. The CDR3 reads CASRPGPEGNTEAFF. In DNA form, the CDR3 reads TGTGCCAGCAGACCCGGGCCAGAGGGGAACACTGAAGCTTTCTTT. This sequence joins TRBV28 and TRBJ1-1, with no clear D. Germline loops: CDR1 MDHEN, CDR2 SYDVKM. V shed 6 bases and J shed 1 base, with 15 bases lying between them. This CDR3 region has 15 residues.